The 15 T cell receptor beta chains reported below all come from one sample, sequenced in a study of post-analysis software for immune sequencing data. Study-wide findings and caveats: Roughly five TRBV segments appeared more often in patients than in controls, and TRBV5-6, TRBV5-1 and TRBV20-1 were among these.

The TCR beta cDNA libraries carried unique molecular identifiers. From the PCR reads, TCRdb called clonotypes with MiXCR, one entry per CDR3 protein. The sample lists about half a million distinct CDR3 sequences, under 40% seen once, with approximately 5.4% in the top ten. Antigen specificity for these receptors is unknown. Sequenced sample: blood. These receptors were obtained from a girl younger than 18 with multiple sclerosis.

The chain combines TRBV6-5 with TRBJ2-3; D remains ambiguous. Trimming took off 2 bases at V and 8 bases at J, with 11 bases between the two ends. CDR1 is MNHEY and CDR2 is SVGAGI in the germline V gene. The CDR3 consists of 13 residues. The CDR3 nucleotides read TGTGCCAGCAGTTACGATAGGCCCGGTACGCAGTATTTT. Its protein is CASSYDRPGTQYF.

There are a few counts of this clonotype. The chain recombines TRBV14 with TRBJ2-1; D could derive from TRBD1 or TRBD2 (5 bases each). The germline V gene encodes CDR1 SGHDN and CDR2 FVKESK. This CDR3 is built from 17 residues. The V and J ends lost 3 bases and 3 bases respectively, with 18 bases between them. The CDR3: CASSHTTGRLYYNEQFF. In DNA, the CDR3 is TGTGCCAGCAGCCACACGACGGGACGACTTTACTACAATGAGCAGTTCTTC.

V is TRBV5-1 and J is TRBJ2-5; 10 bases agree with TRBD2. The V and J ends lost 4 bases and 5 bases, in that order; junction bases with no gene match: 14. CDR1 SGHRS and CDR2 YFSETQ come from the germline V gene. This CDR3 contains 17 residues. This chain's CDR3 is CASSLLTSSGGRETQYF. The CDR3 bases are TGCGCCAGCAGCCTACTCACCTCTAGCGGGGGTCGGGAGACCCAGTACTTC.

A few counts support this clonotype. The CDR3 DNA is TGCAGCGTTGAAGTGGGAGGTTTTGAAAAACTGTTTTTT. Amino acids: CSVEVGGFEKLFF. The chain is built from TRBV29-1 and TRBJ1-4; no definite D call. The CDR3 extends over 13 amino acids. CDR1 and CDR2 (germline): SQVTM, ANQGSEA. The ends were cut back, 1 base at V and 7 bases at J, with 10 bases in the middle.

J is TRBJ2-5 and V is TRBV5-1; a possible D gene is TRBD1 (6 bases). Per germline, CDR1 SGHRS and CDR2 YFSETQ. The CDR3 length is 15 residues. The V end lost 4 bases, the J end lost 5 bases, and 18 bases lay between the germline ends. The CDR3 region has the DNA TGCGCCAGCAGCGCAACAGGGCGTCAGGAGGAGACCCAGTACTTC. It yields the protein CASSATGRQEETQYF. The variable domain in full, with the rest retrieved from reference TRBV5-1 and TRBJ2-5, is KAGVTQTPRYLIKTRGQQVTLSCSPISGHRSVSWYQQTPGQGLQFLFEYFSETQRNKGNFPGRFSGRQFSNSRSEMNVSTLELGDSALYLCASSATGRQEETQYFGPGTRLLVL.

There are a few counts of this clonotype. This chain connects TRBV5-6 to TRBJ2-3; D unclear. Trimming took off 4 bases at V and 4 bases at J, with 13 bases between the two ends. Germline CDR1 and CDR2: SGHDT and YYEEEE. The CDR3 is 14 residues long. The CDR3 region has the DNA TGTGCCAGCAGCCCGGGTGCGCTTGCAGATACGCAGTATTTT. Translated: CASSPGALADTQYF.

The chain employs TRBV5-6 and TRBJ2-1; D uncertain. V dropped 5 bases and J dropped 0 bases, with 15 bases sitting between them. Germline V gene data show CDR1 as SGHDT and CDR2 as YYEEEE. The CDR3 runs to 16 residues. CDR3 nucleotides: TGTGCCAGCAGTTCCCAGCCGGAGAGCTCCTACAATGAGCAGTTCTTC. Encoded protein: CASSSQPESSYNEQFF.

The gene calls are TRBV7-9 and TRBJ2-7, with TRBD1 as a possible D gene (5 bases). The CDR3 spans 12 residues. Trimming pared 3 bases from V and 5 bases from J, leaving 8 bases between. In germline, CDR1 is SEHNR, CDR2 FQNEAQ (reference sequence). The CDR3 DNA is TGTGCCAGCAGCTTGCAGGGCCACGAGCAGTACTTC. Translated: CASSLQGHEQYF.

This clonotype was seen more than once but under ten times. The V gene is TRBV20-1, the J gene TRBJ2-2; a possible D gene is TRBD1 (6 bases). Germline V lookup: CDR1 DFQATT, CDR2 SNEGSKA (reference sequence). The CDR3 runs 13 residues. V shed 5 bases and J shed 4 bases, with 11 bases lying between them. CDR3 sequence: CSALGQFTGELFF. The CDR3 bases are TGCAGTGCTCTTGGACAGTTCACCGGGGAGCTGTTTTTT.

This sequence joins TRBV10-3 and TRBJ2-3; D may be TRBD2 (7 bases). Germline V gene data show CDR1 as ENHRY and CDR2 as SYGVKD. V was shortened by 5 bases and J by 3 bases, with 15 bases between the two germline ends. The length of the CDR3 is 15 residues. CDR3: CAISTPRGATDTQYF. CDR3 nucleotides: TGTGCCATCAGTACCCCACGGGGGGCAACAGATACGCAGTATTTT.

Only a few counts were recorded for this clonotype. The V and J genes are TRBV29-1 and TRBJ2-5; D may be TRBD1 (6 bases). Trimming shortened V by 3 bases and J by 11 bases, and 13 bases separated the two germline ends. The germline V gene encodes CDR1 SQVTM and CDR2 ANQGSEA. The CDR3 is made up of 11 amino acids. CDR3: CSVDQGQVQYF. The CDR3 DNA reads as TGCAGCGTTGATCAGGGGCAGGTGCAGTACTTC. The full variable domain, with the rest looked up from reference TRBV29-1 and TRBJ2-5, is SAVISQKPSRDICQRGTSLTIQCQVDSQVTMMFWYRQQPGQSLTLIATANQGSEATYESGFVIDKFPISRPNLTFSTLTVSNMSPEDSSIYLCSVDQGQVQYFGPGTRLLVL.

The chain has TRBV18 and TRBJ1-5; D is perhaps TRBD1 (6 bases). V lost 3 bases, J lost 7 bases, and 16 bases lay in between. This CDR3 is built from 15 residues. CDR1 and CDR2 (germline): KGHSH, LQKENI. The CDR3 protein is CASSPSGQTKQPQHF. The CDR3 nucleotides are TGTGCCAGCTCACCCTCGGGACAAACGAAGCAGCCCCAGCATTTT.

Details on this clonotype: Germline and junction disagree at one end, which may indicate a read error. The V and J genes are TRBV5-1 and TRBJ2-1; 10 bases agree with TRBD1. This CDR3 has 16 residues. The germline CDR1 and CDR2 sequences are SGHRS and YFSETQ. CDR3 sequence (DNA): TGCGCCAGCAGCTTGGGACAGGGGGCGCTAAGCAATGAGCAGTTCTTT. Its translation: CASSLGQGALSNEQFF. The complete variable domain, with remaining parts taken from reference TRBV5-1 and TRBJ2-1, reads KAGVTQTPRYLIKTRGQQVTLSCSPISGHRSVSWYQQTPGQGLQFLFEYFSETQRNKGNFPGRFSGRQFSNSRSEMNVSTLELGDSALYLCASSLGQGALSNEQFFGPGTRLTVL.

V and J are TRBV5-1 and TRBJ2-1, with 10 bases that match TRBD2. The CDR3 runs to 17 residues. CDR1 and CDR2 from the germline V gene are SGHRS and YFSETQ. V lost 3 bases, J lost 5 bases, and 11 bases stayed unmatched. CDR3 region: CASSSYFSGGENNEQFF. CDR3 DNA: TGCGCCAGCAGCTCTTATTTCAGCGGGGGGGAGAACAATGAGCAGTTCTTC. The variable domain in full, completed from reference TRBV5-1 and TRBJ2-1, reads KAGVTQTPRYLIKTRGQQVTLSCSPISGHRSVSWYQQTPGQGLQFLFEYFSETQRNKGNFPGRFSGRQFSNSRSEMNVSTLELGDSALYLCASSSYFSGGENNEQFFGPGTRLTVL.

The genes are TRBV10-3 and TRBJ1-2; maybe TRBD1 (5 bases). The V gene lost 4 bases and the J gene lost 2 bases, with 11 bases spanning the gap. Germline V CDR1 and CDR2: ENHRY, SYGVKD. The CDR3 totals 14 residues. CDR3: CAISGQKDNYGYTF. CDR3 nucleotides: TGTGCCATCAGTGGACAGAAAGACAACTATGGCTACACCTTC.